This record covers a single T cell receptor (beta chain). As yet, its antigen is unknown. Trimming took 5 bases from V and 2 from J, leaving 18 bases between them. This CDR3 comprises 16 residues. The germline V gene has CDR1 SGHVS and CDR2 FQNEAQ. This specimen comes from a study of T cell responses to AZD1222 COVID-19 vaccine. Findings and caveats of the study: Of spike-specific TCRs, nearly half reportedly target regions left unmutated in variants. Among the donors, most were white British and more were female, and clonal diversity was possibly underestimated. Vaccination with two AZD1222 doses was followed by a rise in Spike-specific TCR breadth and depth. Regions 160-218 and 743-854 dominated among vaccine-associated CD4 TCRs spanning spike.

Produced via immunoSEQ multiplex PCR; TCRdb's table is partial and in-frame only. The repertoire has approximately 120,000 clones, roughly 90% of them found once; the top ten carry under 6%. The rearrangement joins TRBV7-8 to TRBJ1-2, with D perhaps matching TRBD1 (5 bases). This receptor was obtained from an adult who received the AZD1222 COVID-19 vaccine. The sample in question was peripheral blood, obtained 28 days after the second AZD1222 dose. CDR3 amino acids: CASSPRWQGDNYGYTF. In nucleotides, the CDR3 is TGTGCCAGCAGCCCAAGATGGCAGGGCGACAACTATGGCTACACCTTC.